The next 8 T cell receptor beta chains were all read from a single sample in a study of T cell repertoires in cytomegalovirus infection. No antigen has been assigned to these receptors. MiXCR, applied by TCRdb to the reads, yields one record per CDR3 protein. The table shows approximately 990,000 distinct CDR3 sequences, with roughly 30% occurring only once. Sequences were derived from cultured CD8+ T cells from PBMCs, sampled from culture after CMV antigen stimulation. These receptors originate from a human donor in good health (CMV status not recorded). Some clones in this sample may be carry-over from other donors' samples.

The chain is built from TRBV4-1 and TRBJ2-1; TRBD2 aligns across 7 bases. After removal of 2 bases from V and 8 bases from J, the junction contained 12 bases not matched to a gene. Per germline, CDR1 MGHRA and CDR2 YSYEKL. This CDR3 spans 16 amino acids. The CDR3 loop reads CASSQQERDPGDEQFF. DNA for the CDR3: TGCGCCAGCAGCCAACAGGAGCGGGATCCGGGGGATGAGCAGTTCTTC.

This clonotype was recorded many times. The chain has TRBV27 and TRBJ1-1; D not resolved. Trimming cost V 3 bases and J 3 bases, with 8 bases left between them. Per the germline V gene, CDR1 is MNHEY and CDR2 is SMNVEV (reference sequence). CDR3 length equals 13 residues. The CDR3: CASSFSGDTEAFF. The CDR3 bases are TGTGCCAGCAGTTTTTCAGGTGACACTGAAGCTTTCTTT.

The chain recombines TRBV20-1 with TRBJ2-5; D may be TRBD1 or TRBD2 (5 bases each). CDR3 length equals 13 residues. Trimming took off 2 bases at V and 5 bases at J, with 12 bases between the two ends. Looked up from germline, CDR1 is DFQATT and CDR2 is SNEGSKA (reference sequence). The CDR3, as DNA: TGCAGTGCTAGACCCGGCAGGGAGGAGACCCAGTACTTC. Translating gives CSARPGREETQYF.

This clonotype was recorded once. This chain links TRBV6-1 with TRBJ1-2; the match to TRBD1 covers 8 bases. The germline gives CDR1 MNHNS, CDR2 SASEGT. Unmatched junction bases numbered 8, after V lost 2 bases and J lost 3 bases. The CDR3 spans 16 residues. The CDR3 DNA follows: TGTGCCAGCAGTGAACCAGGACAGGGCCGGGACTATGGCTACACCTTC. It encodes CASSEPGQGRDYGYTF.

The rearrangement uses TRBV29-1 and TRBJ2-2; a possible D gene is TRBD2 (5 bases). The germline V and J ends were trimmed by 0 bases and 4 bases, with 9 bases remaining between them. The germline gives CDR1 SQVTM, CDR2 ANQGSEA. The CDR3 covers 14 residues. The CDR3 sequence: CSVEEASSTGELFF. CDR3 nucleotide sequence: TGCAGCGTTGAAGAGGCTAGCTCCACCGGGGAGCTGTTTTTT.

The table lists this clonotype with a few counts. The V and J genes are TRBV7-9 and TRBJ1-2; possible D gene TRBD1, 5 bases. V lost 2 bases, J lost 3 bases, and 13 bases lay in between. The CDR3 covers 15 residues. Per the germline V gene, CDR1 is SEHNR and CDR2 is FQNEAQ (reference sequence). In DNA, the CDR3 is TGTGCCAGCAGCTTAACAGGAGTCCGTTACTATGGCTACACCTTC. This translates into CASSLTGVRYYGYTF.

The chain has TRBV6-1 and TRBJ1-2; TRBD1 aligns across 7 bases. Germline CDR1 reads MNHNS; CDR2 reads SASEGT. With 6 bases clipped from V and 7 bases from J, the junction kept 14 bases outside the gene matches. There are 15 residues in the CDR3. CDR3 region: CASRLRDSYVGGYTF. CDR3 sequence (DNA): TGTGCCAGCAGGCTCCGGGACAGCTATGTTGGTGGCTACACCTTC.

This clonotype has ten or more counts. Written as DNA, the CDR3 is TGTGCTAGTGGTTTCGGGGATACGCAGTATTTT. Amino acids: CASGFGDTQYF. This chain uses TRBV12-5 with TRBJ2-3, with D hard to call. Germline CDR1 is LGHNT and CDR2 is FRNRAP. The germline V and J ends were trimmed by 3 bases and 6 bases, with 4 bases remaining between them. The CDR3 runs 11 residues.